Following are 17 T cell receptor beta chains from one sample sequenced in a study of CD8+ T cells in alopecia areata. Extracted RNA was reverse transcribed, and the resulting cDNA served as sequencing template. The method was immunoSEQ multiplex PCR; TCRdb's version includes in-frame clones alone and lacks a portion of them. The sample includes roughly 150,000 clones, roughly 50% of them seen just once. The sample was CD4+ T cells sorted from blood. Receptors were obtained from a human donor with alopecia areata.

The DNA of the CDR3 is TGCAGCGTCGGGGGGACTTCGTTCAACCAAGAGACCCAGTACTTC. It translates to CSVGGTSFNQETQYF. This chain uses TRBV29-1 with TRBJ2-5; 7 bases align to TRBD2. The junction had 10 bases not matched to a gene; V was cut back by 6 bases and J by 0 bases. CDR1 is SQVTM and CDR2 is ANQGSEA in the germline V gene. The CDR3 is made up of 15 amino acids.

The CDR3 DNA follows: TGTGCCAGCAGTGATGAGACTAGCGGTACGAACACCGGGGAGCTGTTTTTT. Protein: CASSDETSGTNTGELFF. The V and J genes are TRBV27 and TRBJ2-2; 9 nucleotides agree with TRBD2. The CDR3 length is 17 residues. Trimming removed 5 bases from V and 0 bases from J; junction bases left unmatched: 7. Germline V gene lookup returns CDR1 MNHEY and CDR2 SMNVEV (reference sequence).

The chain joins TRBV29-1 to TRBJ2-7; TRBD1 matches 7 bases. The CDR3 runs to 15 residues. With V trimmed by 4 bases and J by 0 bases, 9 bases remained unmatched. The V gene's germline CDR1 is SQVTM and CDR2 ANQGSEA. The CDR3 DNA reads as TGCAGCGTTGCTTACTTTGGGACAGACTCCTACGAGCAGTACTTC. It codes for CSVAYFGTDSYEQYF.

V and J are TRBV30 and TRBJ1-5, with 7 bases that match TRBD1. Germline assignment: CDR1 GTSNPN and CDR2 SVGIG (reference sequence). The V gene end was trimmed by 4 bases and the J gene end by 6 bases; junction bases not matched to a gene: 9. The CDR3 covers 14 residues. CDR3 nucleotides: TGTGCCTGGACAGGACAGGTGGGGGGTCAGCCCCAGCATTTT. This encodes CAWTGQVGGQPQHF.

This clone has a single count. The genes are TRBV5-1 and TRBJ2-3; unclear D gene. V lost 0 bases, J lost 5 bases, and 4 bases lay in between. In germline, CDR1 is SGHRS, CDR2 YFSETQ. The CDR3 is 12 residues long. CDR3 DNA: TGCGCCAGCAGCTTGGAAATAGATACGCAGTATTTT. Its protein is CASSLEIDTQYF. Variable domain in full (rest from reference TRBV5-1 and TRBJ2-3): KAGVTQTPRYLIKTRGQQVTLSCSPISGHRSVSWYQQTPGQGLQFLFEYFSETQRNKGNFPGRFSGRQFSNSRSEMNVSTLELGDSALYLCASSLEIDTQYFGPGTRLTVL.

In its sample, this clone was seen a few times. The rearrangement links TRBV5-6 to TRBJ1-1; D remains ambiguous. With 1 base removed from V and 4 bases from J, the gap between germline ends came to 2 bases. Germline V CDR1 and CDR2: SGHDT, YYEEEE. The CDR3 is 11 residues long. Here the CDR3 reads CASSLRTEAFF. Here the CDR3 DNA reads TGTGCCAGCAGCTTGCGCACTGAAGCTTTCTTT. The whole variable domain, filled in from reference TRBV5-6 and TRBJ1-1, reads DAGVTQSPTHLIKTRGQQVTLRCSPKSGHDTVSWYQQALGQGPQFIFQYYEEEERQRGNFPDRFSGHQFPNYSSELNVNALLLGDSALYLCASSLRTEAFFGQGTRLTVV.

This clone has a handful of counts. J is TRBJ2-1 and V is TRBV10-3, with TRBD2 matching 7 bases. Trimming cost V 0 bases and J 10 bases; bases outside gene matches: 9. The germline V gene encodes CDR1 ENHRY and CDR2 SYGVKD. The CDR3 totals 15 residues. CDR3 DNA: TGTGCCATCAGTGAGTCGGAGGGAGGGCCCTCGGAGCAGTTCTTC. Protein product: CAISESEGGPSEQFF.

This clone was seen once. The chain joins TRBV20-1 to TRBJ1-1; D not certain. Germline V CDR1 and CDR2: DFQATT, SNEGSKA (reference sequence). The CDR3 has 10 amino acids. V was trimmed by 6 bases and J by 11 bases, leaving 13 bases between them. The CDR3 here is CSAPGGLAFF. CDR3 DNA sequence: TGCAGTGCCCCTGGTGGCTTGGCTTTCTTT.

This clone was seen just once. CDR3 in DNA: TGTGCCAGCAGCCCCGGGCAGGCCCTTGAAGCTTTCTTT. It encodes CASSPGQALEAFF. The chain is built from TRBV6-1 and TRBJ1-1, with D unresolved. From germline, CDR1 is MNHNS and CDR2 SASEGT. The CDR3 extends over 13 amino acids. V lost 6 bases and J 7 bases, leaving 15 bases between the germline ends.

The gene calls are TRBV28 and TRBJ2-7; no clear D gene. The length of the CDR3 is 14 residues. V shed 5 bases and J shed 4 bases, with 15 bases lying between them. Germline CDR1 is MDHEN and CDR2 is SYDVKM. The CDR3 loop reads CASSGSGREYEQYF. In DNA, the CDR3 is TGTGCCAGCAGTGGTTCCGGGCGTGAGTACGAGCAGTACTTC.

This chain links TRBV4-1 with TRBJ2-7, with D uncertain. V lost 2 bases, J lost 5 bases, and 13 bases lay in between. The CDR3 is made up of 14 amino acids. Germline CDR1 is MGHRA and CDR2 is YSYEKL. CDR3 region: CASSQILGFDEQYF. The CDR3 DNA reads as TGCGCCAGCAGCCAAATCCTAGGTTTTGACGAGCAGTACTTC.

The chain has TRBV4-1 and TRBJ2-3; 8 bases are a match to TRBD2. The junction had 11 bases not matched to a gene; V was cut back by 0 bases and J by 0 bases. Germline values: CDR1 MGHRA, CDR2 YSYEKL. This CDR3 is 19 amino acids long. The CDR3 DNA reads TGCGCCAGCAGCCAAGAAGGAACAGCGGGAGTGGGGAGCACAGATACGCAGTATTTT. Translating it yields CASSQEGTAGVGSTDTQYF.

V gene TRBV5-6 combines with J gene TRBJ2-2; TRBD2 aligns across 8 bases. This CDR3 has 16 residues. V lost 4 bases and J lost 7; bases outside the gene matches: 12. The germline V gene has CDR1 SGHDT and CDR2 YYEEEE. DNA of the CDR3: TGTGCCAGCAGCGGGTCCAGCGGGAGAGATGGCGGGGAGCTGTTTTTT. Translation gives CASSGSSGRDGGELFF.

This clone occurred a few times. The V gene is TRBV14, the J gene TRBJ2-5, with TRBD1 as a possible D gene (6 bases). Germline lookup yields CDR1 SGHDN and CDR2 FVKESK. V lost 4 bases, J lost 5 bases, and 11 bases lay in between. This CDR3 is built from 13 residues. The CDR3 bases are TGTGCCAGCAGCCGCAGGACAGCCGAGACCCAGTACTTC. It codes for CASSRRTAETQYF.

The chain links TRBV30 to TRBJ1-1; D call uncertain. V dropped 4 bases and J dropped 6 bases, with 9 bases sitting between them. Germline CDR1 GTSNPN, CDR2 SVGIG (reference sequence). The CDR3 sequence is 11 residues long. Here the CDR3 reads CAWTTSSEAFF. CDR3 sequence (DNA): TGTGCCTGGACAACTAGCTCTGAAGCTTTCTTT. Looking up the rest from reference TRBV30 and TRBJ1-1 gives the full variable domain: SQTIHQWPATLVQPVGSPLSLECTVEGTSNPNLYWYRQAAGRGLQLLFYSVGIGQISSEVPQNLSASRPQDRQFILSSKKLLLSDSGFYLCAWTTSSEAFFGQGTRLTVV.

The rearrangement links TRBV2 to TRBJ1-1, with D tentatively TRBD1 (5 bases). The CDR3 is 21 residues long. The germline V gene has CDR1 SNHLY and CDR2 FYNNEI. Trimming removed 3 bases from V and 3 bases from J, with 32 bases in between. DNA of the CDR3: TGTGCCAGCAGTGACCTAAACAGGAGAAGGAGCGGCGCGGTGGGGGACACTGAAGCTTTCTTT. Its translation: CASSDLNRRRSGAVGDTEAFF.

The gene calls are TRBV2 and TRBJ2-7, with a possible D match to TRBD2 (6 bases). Deletions cut 4 bases from V and 5 bases from J, with 18 bases between. CDR1 and CDR2 from the germline V gene are SNHLY and FYNNEI. The CDR3 is 15 amino acids. The CDR3 is CASSVVAGSPNEQYF. Written as DNA, the CDR3 is TGTGCCAGCAGTGTAGTGGCGGGAAGTCCTAACGAGCAGTACTTC.